The 11 T cell receptor beta chains in this list originate from one sample, sequenced in a study of T cells in Graves' hyperthyroidism and ophthalmopathy (dated by TCRdb to the late 2010s). Receptor libraries were prepared by multiplex PCR. The instrument given in TCRdb is Illumina HiSeq 2000. The TCR beta CDR3 regions were amplified from the RNA transcripts. A first-round RT-PCR of the TCR CDR3 used the HTBI primer set with the Qiagen OneStep RT-PCR kit. The public reads were reprocessed in TCRdb via fastp at Q25 and MiXCR, keeping in-frame beta chains. Each record represents a unique CDR3 protein, reported with the most common genes and DNA among its rows. The sample table holds about 290,000 distinct CDR3 sequences, of which roughly 13% were seen once. Clones ranked in the top ten supply 6.5% to 10% of the sample. The sequenced sample was blood. These TCRs come from a woman between 40 and 50 years old with Graves' hyperthyroidism.

This clonotype has just one count. This chain uses TRBV6-2 or TRBV6-3 with TRBJ2-3; 7 nucleotides line up with TRBD2. The V and J ends lost 3 bases and 6 bases, in that order; junction bases with no gene match: 9. The CDR3 runs to 15 residues. From germline, CDR1 is MNHEY and CDR2 SVGEGT. CDR3 nucleotides: TGTGCCAGCAGTTATCGAGCGGGGCCGCGGGATACGCAGTATTTT. Residues: CASSYRAGPRDTQYF.

This clonotype was seen many times. The rearrangement links TRBV4-1 to TRBJ1-5; no clear D. V shed 0 bases and J shed 7 bases, with 7 bases lying between them. Per germline, CDR1 MGHRA and CDR2 YSYEKL. This CDR3 contains 13 residues. CDR3 coding DNA: TGCGCCAGCAGCCAAGATCCCAAGCAGCCCCAGCATTTT. Translated, it gives CASSQDPKQPQHF.

The chain is built from TRBV9 and TRBJ2-2, with 7 nucleotides matching TRBD2. CDR1 and CDR2 from the germline V gene are SGDLS and YYNGEE. The CDR3 has 20 residues. V trimming: 0 bases; J trimming: 1 base; junction bases outside the gene matches: 15. CDR3 in amino acids: CASSVGSLAARRLNTGELFF. Here the CDR3 DNA reads TGTGCCAGCAGCGTAGGGAGCCTAGCGGCGCGTCGGTTGAACACCGGGGAGCTGTTTTTT. Full variable domain (missing parts from reference TRBV9 and TRBJ2-2): DSGVTQTPKHLITATGQRVTLRCSPRSGDLSVYWYQQSLDQGLQFLIQYYNGEERAKGNILERFSAQQFPDLHSELNLSSLELGDSALYFCASSVGSLAARRLNTGELFFGEGSRLTVL.

The chain links TRBV4-1 to TRBJ2-5; perhaps TRBD1 as D (5 bases). CDR1 is MGHRA and CDR2 is YSYEKL in the germline V gene. V was shortened by 0 bases and J by 5 bases, with 16 bases between the two germline ends. The CDR3 is 16 residues long. Written as DNA, the CDR3 is TGCGCCAGCAGCCAAGATGGGGCAGGGATAGTGGAGACCCAGTACTTC. The encoded protein is CASSQDGAGIVETQYF.

This clonotype was counted between two and nine times. The rearrangement uses TRBV6-1 and TRBJ2-2; TRBD2 is a possible D gene (6 bases). The CDR3 has 15 amino acids. CDR1 MNHNS and CDR2 SASEGT come from the germline V gene. V lost 5 bases to trimming and J lost 1 base, with 11 bases between them. The CDR3 coding sequence is TGTGCCAGCAGTCCCTCAGCGGGGAACACCGGGGAGCTGTTTTTT. This translates into CASSPSAGNTGELFF.

This clonotype was picked up a small number of times. The CDR3 sequence: CASSPIESYEQYF. The CDR3 coding sequence is TGTGCCAGCAGTCCCATCGAATCCTACGAGCAGTACTTC. The chain has TRBV27 and TRBJ2-7; D uncertain. Germline assignment: CDR1 MNHEY and CDR2 SMNVEV (reference sequence). The V end lost 5 bases, the J end lost 1 base, and 9 bases lay between the germline ends. The CDR3 contains 13 residues.

This clonotype was recorded many times. The rearrangement joins TRBV13 to TRBJ1-4; D might be TRBD1 (5 bases). Germline CDR1 is PRHDT and CDR2 is FYEKMQ (reference sequence). Trimming removed 2 bases at V and 5 bases at J, with 27 bases between. The CDR3 length is 20 residues. CDR3 amino acids: CASSLNPVNRERQSNEKLFF. CDR3 bases: TGTGCCAGCAGCTTAAATCCTGTCAATAGGGAGAGACAGTCAAATGAAAAACTGTTTTTT.

This clonotype appeared many times. The V gene is TRBV24-1, the J gene TRBJ2-3; D is perhaps TRBD2 (7 bases). The CDR3 is 14 amino acids. Germline loops: CDR1 KGHDR, CDR2 SFDVKD. Deletions cut 7 bases from V and 4 bases from J, with 14 bases between. CDR3 protein: CATSPRGAADTQYF. CDR3 in DNA: TGTGCCACCAGCCCCCGGGGGGCCGCAGATACGCAGTATTTT.

This clonotype was picked up a small number of times. The chain combines TRBV12-3 or TRBV12-4 with TRBJ2-5; 10 bases align to TRBD2. This CDR3 has 16 residues. J lost 3 bases, V lost 6 bases, and 10 bases had no gene match. CDR3 protein: CASSRAPSGSKETQYF. The CDR3 DNA sequence: TGTGCCAGCAGCCGAGCACCTAGCGGGAGTAAAGAGACCCAGTACTTC.

Many counts were recorded for this clonotype. The chain has TRBV12-3 or TRBV12-4 and TRBJ1-5, with a weak D call TRBD1 (6 bases). Trimming stripped 5 bases from V and 0 bases from J, with 8 bases between. This CDR3 is 14 amino acids long. The CDR3 nucleotides read TGTGCCAGCAGTGGGACACTTAGCAATCAGCCCCAGCATTTT. The encoded protein is CASSGTLSNQPQHF.

Ten or more counts support this clonotype. The CDR3 DNA reads TGTGCCACCGCTAGCGGGGGGGGCCGAGAGACCCAGTACTTC. Protein: CATASGGGRETQYF. V is TRBV10-3 and J is TRBJ2-5; 12 nucleotides match TRBD2. This CDR3 is 14 amino acids long. Germline values: CDR1 ENHRY, CDR2 SYGVKD. V was clipped by 10 bases and J by 4 bases; unmatched bases: 7.